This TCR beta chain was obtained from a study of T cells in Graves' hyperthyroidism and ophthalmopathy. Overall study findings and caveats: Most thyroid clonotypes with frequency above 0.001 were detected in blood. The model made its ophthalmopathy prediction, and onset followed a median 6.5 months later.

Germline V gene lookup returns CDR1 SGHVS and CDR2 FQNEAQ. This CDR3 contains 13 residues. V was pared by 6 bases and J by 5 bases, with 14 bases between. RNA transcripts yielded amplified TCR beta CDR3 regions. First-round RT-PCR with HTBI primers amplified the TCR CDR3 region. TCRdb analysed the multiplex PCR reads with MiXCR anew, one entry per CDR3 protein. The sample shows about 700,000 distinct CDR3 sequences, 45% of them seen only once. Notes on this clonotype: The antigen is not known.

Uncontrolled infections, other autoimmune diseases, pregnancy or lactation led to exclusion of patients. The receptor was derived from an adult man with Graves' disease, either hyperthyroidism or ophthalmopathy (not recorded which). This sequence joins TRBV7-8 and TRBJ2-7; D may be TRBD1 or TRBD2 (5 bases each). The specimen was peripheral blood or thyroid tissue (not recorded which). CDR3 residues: CASSRDHRHEQYF. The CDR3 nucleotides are TGTGCCAGCAGTCGGGACCACCGCCACGAGCAGTACTTC. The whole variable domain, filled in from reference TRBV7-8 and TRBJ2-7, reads GAGVSQSPRYKVAKRGQDVALRCDPISGHVSLFWYQQALGQGPEFLTYFQNEAQLDKSGLPSDRFFAERPEGSVSTLKIQRTQQEDSAVYLCASSRDHRHEQYFGPGTRLTVT.